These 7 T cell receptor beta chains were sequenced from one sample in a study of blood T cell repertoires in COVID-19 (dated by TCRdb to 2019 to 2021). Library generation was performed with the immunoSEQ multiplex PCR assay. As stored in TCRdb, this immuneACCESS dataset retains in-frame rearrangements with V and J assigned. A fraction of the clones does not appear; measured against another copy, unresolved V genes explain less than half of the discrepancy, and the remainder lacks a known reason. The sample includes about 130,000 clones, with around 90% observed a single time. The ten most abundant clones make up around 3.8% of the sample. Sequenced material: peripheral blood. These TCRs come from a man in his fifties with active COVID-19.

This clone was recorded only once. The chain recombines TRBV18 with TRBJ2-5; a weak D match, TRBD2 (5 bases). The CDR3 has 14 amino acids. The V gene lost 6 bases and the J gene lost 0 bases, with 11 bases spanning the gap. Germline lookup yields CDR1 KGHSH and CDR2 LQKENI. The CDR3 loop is CASSVKRNQETQYF. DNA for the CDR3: TGTGCCAGCTCGGTCAAGCGGAACCAAGAGACCCAGTACTTC.

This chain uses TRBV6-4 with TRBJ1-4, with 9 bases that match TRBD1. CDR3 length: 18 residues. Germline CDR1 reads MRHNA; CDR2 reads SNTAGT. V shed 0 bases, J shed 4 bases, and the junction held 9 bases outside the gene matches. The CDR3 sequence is CASSDSSHRGRNNEKLFF. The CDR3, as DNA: TGTGCCAGCAGTGACTCGAGTCACAGGGGGCGAAATAATGAAAAACTGTTTTTT.

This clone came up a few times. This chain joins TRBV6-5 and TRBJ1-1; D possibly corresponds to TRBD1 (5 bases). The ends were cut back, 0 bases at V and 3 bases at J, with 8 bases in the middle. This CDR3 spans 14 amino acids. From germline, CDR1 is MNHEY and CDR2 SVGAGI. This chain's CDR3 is CASSYSPGYTEAFF. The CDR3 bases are TGTGCCAGCAGTTACTCACCAGGGTACACTGAAGCTTTCTTT.

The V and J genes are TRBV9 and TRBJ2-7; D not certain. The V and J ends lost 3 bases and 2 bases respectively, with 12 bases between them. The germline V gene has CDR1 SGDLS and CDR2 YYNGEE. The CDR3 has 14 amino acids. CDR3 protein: CASSAKIHTYEQYF. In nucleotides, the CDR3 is TGTGCCAGCAGCGCGAAGATCCACACCTACGAGCAGTACTTC. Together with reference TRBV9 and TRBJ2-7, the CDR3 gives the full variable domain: DSGVTQTPKHLITATGQRVTLRCSPRSGDLSVYWYQQSLDQGLQFLIQYYNGEERAKGNILERFSAQQFPDLHSELNLSSLELGDSALYFCASSAKIHTYEQYFGPGTRLTVT.

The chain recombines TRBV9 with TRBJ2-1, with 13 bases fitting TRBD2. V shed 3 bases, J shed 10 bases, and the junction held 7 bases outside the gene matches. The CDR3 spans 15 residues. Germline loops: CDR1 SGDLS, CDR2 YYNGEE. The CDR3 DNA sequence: TGTGCCAGCAGCGCTGGACTAGCGGGAGTTCGCGAGCAGTTCTTC. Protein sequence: CASSAGLAGVREQFF. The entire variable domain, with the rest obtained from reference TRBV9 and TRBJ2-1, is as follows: DSGVTQTPKHLITATGQRVTLRCSPRSGDLSVYWYQQSLDQGLQFLIQYYNGEERAKGNILERFSAQQFPDLHSELNLSSLELGDSALYFCASSAGLAGVREQFFGPGTRLTVL.

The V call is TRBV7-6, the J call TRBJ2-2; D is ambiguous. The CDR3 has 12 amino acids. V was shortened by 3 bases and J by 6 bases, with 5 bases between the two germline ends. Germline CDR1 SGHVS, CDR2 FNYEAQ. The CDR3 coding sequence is TGTGCCAGCAGCTTGTTCGCCGGGGAGCTGTTTTTT. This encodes CASSLFAGELFF.

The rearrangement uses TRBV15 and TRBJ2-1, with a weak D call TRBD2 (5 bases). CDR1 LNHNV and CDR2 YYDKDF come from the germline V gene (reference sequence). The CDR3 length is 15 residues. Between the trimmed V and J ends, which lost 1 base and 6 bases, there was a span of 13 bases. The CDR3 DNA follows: TGTGCCACCAGCAGAGGCGGGTACCAACTCAATGAGCAGTTCTTC. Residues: CATSRGGYQLNEQFF.